The 31 T cell receptor beta chains listed next were all sequenced from one sample in a study of T cells in Graves' hyperthyroidism and ophthalmopathy. RNA transcripts were the template for amplifying TCR beta CDR3 regions. A set of HTBI primers served as the primers for a first-round RT-PCR of the TCR CDR3. TCRdb used MiXCR to reprocess the multiplex PCR reads, holding one entry per CDR3 protein. This table holds 250,000 to 300,000 distinct CDR3 sequences, roughly a fifth found once. Material for sequencing was blood. These receptors all come from a man aged 45-65 years with Graves' ophthalmopathy.

This clonotype was observed at least ten times. V usage is TRBV20-1 and J usage is TRBJ2-1; D unresolved. Trimming pared 2 bases from V and 4 bases from J, leaving 6 bases between. There are 12 residues in the CDR3. Germline loops: CDR1 DFQATT, CDR2 SNEGSKA (reference sequence). CDR3 in DNA: TGCAGTGCTAGAAAAGGGTACAATGAGCAGTTCTTC. This encodes CSARKGYNEQFF.

This clonotype has only a few counts. The rearrangement uses TRBV7-9 and TRBJ2-1; a possible D gene is TRBD1 (5 bases). CDR1 SEHNR and CDR2 FQNEAQ come from the germline V gene (reference sequence). V was pared by 6 bases and J by 3 bases, with 9 bases between. The CDR3 contains 13 residues. CDR3 region: CASRTRDYNEQFF. CDR3 in DNA: TGTGCCAGCAGAACCAGGGACTACAATGAGCAGTTCTTC.

This clonotype was found many times. This rearrangement joins TRBV5-6 to TRBJ1-2; TRBD1 matches 10 bases. Germline V CDR1 and CDR2: SGHDT, YYEEEE. J gave up 7 bases and V 2 bases, and 14 bases lay outside the gene matches. The CDR3 spans 17 residues. CDR3 protein: CASSFPGTGVKPRGYTF. CDR3 coding DNA: TGTGCCAGCAGCTTCCCCGGGACAGGGGTAAAACCGCGTGGCTACACCTTC.

This clonotype was seen repeatedly, ten times or more. The chain employs TRBV24-1 and TRBJ2-1, with 8 bases lining up with TRBD1. Germline trimming cut 3 bases from V and 15 bases from J; bases unmatched to any gene: 18. CDR1 is KGHDR and CDR2 is SFDVKD in the germline V gene. The CDR3 is 16 residues long. The CDR3 nucleotides read TGTGCCACCAGTGATCCCGGGACAGGTGACAAAGTAAGACGGTTCTTC. Encoded protein: CATSDPGTGDKVRRFF.

This clonotype occurred many times. The chain couples TRBV3-1 to TRBJ2-4; 7 positions match TRBD2. This CDR3 contains 13 residues. Germline V lookup: CDR1 LGHDT, CDR2 YNNKEL (reference sequence). Trimming at V came to 4 bases and at J to 12 bases, leaving 9 bases not matched to a gene. The CDR3 loop is CASSPYSGTTQYF. The CDR3 bases are TGTGCCAGCAGCCCTTACAGCGGGACGACTCAGTACTTC.

This clonotype has a handful of counts. This sequence joins TRBV5-1 and TRBJ2-7, with TRBD1 matching 7 bases. The germline gives CDR1 SGHRS, CDR2 YFSETQ. This CDR3 contains 13 residues. The V segment lost 4 bases and the J segment 2 bases; nucleotides outside the gene matches: 3. In nucleotides, the CDR3 is TGCGCCAGCAGCGATGGGACAGCCTACGAGCAGTACTTC. This gives the protein CASSDGTAYEQYF.

Comments on this clonotype: An end of the junction does not agree with germline; a read error may underlie this. This chain joins TRBV20-1 and TRBJ1-2; D remains unclear. The CDR3 sequence is 9 residues long. Germline V gene data show CDR1 as DFQATT and CDR2 as SNEGSKA (reference sequence). The CDR3 DNA follows: TGCAGTGCCCTTCATCACTTGGCCTTC. Protein sequence: CSALHHLAF.

The chain employs TRBV28 and TRBJ2-7; the D is unclear. Germline lookup yields CDR1 MDHEN and CDR2 SYDVKM. Between the trimmed V and J ends, which lost 2 bases and 6 bases, there was a span of 8 bases. The CDR3 length is 12 residues. CDR3 DNA sequence: TGTGCCAGCAGTTTAGGAGTTTCCGAGCAGTACTTC. Its protein is CASSLGVSEQYF.

This clonotype was seen many times. The chain combines TRBV2 with TRBJ1-5; weak D call: TRBD1 (5 bases). The CDR3 is 15 residues long. Trimming shortened V by 3 bases and J by 0 bases, and 9 bases separated the two germline ends. Per germline, CDR1 SNHLY and CDR2 FYNNEI. The CDR3 reads CASSDDSDSNQPQHF. CDR3 in DNA: TGTGCCAGCAGTGACGACAGTGATAGCAATCAGCCCCAGCATTTT.

This clonotype appeared many times. Here the CDR3 reads CASSPVASTDTQYF. CDR3 bases: TGCGCCAGCAGCCCGGTGGCTAGCACAGATACGCAGTATTTT. The chain links TRBV5-1 to TRBJ2-3, with unresolved D. Trimming removed 4 bases from V and 0 bases from J, with 9 bases in between. In germline, CDR1 is SGHRS, CDR2 YFSETQ. The CDR3 loop spans 14 amino acids.

Many counts were recorded for this clonotype. V is TRBV20-1 and J is TRBJ2-3; TRBD2 aligns across 8 bases. Germline CDR1 DFQATT, CDR2 SNEGSKA (reference sequence). With V trimmed by 4 bases and J by 2 bases, 8 bases remained unmatched. The CDR3 extends over 15 amino acids. CDR3 in amino acids: CSATRGGGPTDTQYF. The CDR3, as DNA: TGCAGTGCTACCCGCGGCGGGGGGCCCACAGATACGCAGTATTTT.

This clonotype occurred many times. The V call is TRBV12-3 or TRBV12-4, the J call TRBJ2-3, with 9 positions matching TRBD1. The CDR3 covers 14 residues. J gave up 4 bases and V 5 bases, and 4 bases lay outside the gene matches. As DNA, the CDR3 is TGTGCCAGCAGTCCTAGACAGGGGGCAGATACGCAGTATTTT. This gives the protein CASSPRQGADTQYF.

This clonotype was counted between two and nine times. The chain couples TRBV30 to TRBJ1-5; 12 bases map to TRBD1. The V gene end was trimmed by 5 bases and the J gene end by 9 bases; junction bases not matched to a gene: 8. The CDR3 length is 14 residues. CDR1 and CDR2 from the germline V gene are GTSNPN and SVGIG (reference sequence). The CDR3 sequence: CAWGRDRGLSPQHF. CDR3 nucleotides: TGTGCCTGGGGACGGGACAGGGGGCTATCGCCCCAGCATTTT.

This clonotype was seen many times. This chain joins TRBV2 and TRBJ1-5; D ambiguous. Trimming stripped 1 base from V and 1 base from J, with 5 bases between. Germline CDR1 SNHLY, CDR2 FYNNEI. The CDR3 spans 14 residues. CDR3 nucleotides: TGTGCCAGCAGTGAAGAGGACAGCAATCAGCCCCAGCATTTT. Protein sequence: CASSEEDSNQPQHF.

This clonotype was recorded at least ten times. V gene TRBV2 combines with J gene TRBJ1-2; 8 positions agree with TRBD1. The CDR3 has 15 residues. J was trimmed by 7 bases and V by 1 base; bases with no gene match: 8. Germline V gene data show CDR1 as SNHLY and CDR2 as FYNNEI. CDR3 sequence (DNA): TGTGCCAGCAGTGAAGAGGGCAGGGGGCGGGGTGGCTACACCTTC. Residues: CASSEEGRGRGGYTF.

The V and J genes are TRBV12-3 or TRBV12-4 and TRBJ1-2, with 12 bases aligning to TRBD1. V shed 3 bases and J 4 bases; nucleotides not matched to a gene: 3. This CDR3 region has 15 residues. The CDR3 loop reads CASSLGQGATYGYTF. CDR3 nucleotide sequence: TGTGCCAGCAGTTTGGGACAGGGGGCGACCTATGGCTACACCTTC.

This chain joins TRBV7-2 and TRBJ2-4, with D unresolved. Per the germline V gene, CDR1 is SGHTA and CDR2 is FQGNSA. The CDR3 length is 15 residues. Trimming removed 1 base from V and 0 bases from J, with 7 bases in between. CDR3 bases: TGTGCCAGCAGCTTAGTCTGGCTAGCCAAAAACATTCAGTACTTC. Translating it yields CASSLVWLAKNIQYF.

This clonotype has at least ten counts. The V gene is TRBV9, the J gene TRBJ2-1; D perhaps matches TRBD1 (8 bases). Germline CDR1 reads SGDLS; CDR2 reads YYNGEE. The CDR3 extends over 17 amino acids. V dropped 4 bases and J dropped 6 bases, with 23 bases sitting between them. The chain's CDR3 is CASSSPREDRVRNEQFF. The CDR3 nucleotides are TGTGCCAGCAGCTCCCCCCGGGAGGACAGGGTTCGCAATGAGCAGTTCTTC.

This clonotype was observed at least ten times. The rearrangement links TRBV14 to TRBJ2-1; D may be TRBD2 (5 bases). CDR1 is SGHDN and CDR2 is FVKESK in the germline V gene. Trimming shortened V by 4 bases and J by 3 bases, and 16 bases separated the two germline ends. The CDR3 is made up of 16 amino acids. As DNA, the CDR3 is TGTGCCAGCAGCCCCTGGTCGAGCGGCTTCTACAATGAGCAGTTCTTC. It is translated as CASSPWSSGFYNEQFF. Together with reference TRBV14 and TRBJ2-1, the CDR3 gives the full variable domain: EAGVTQFPSHSVIEKGQTVTLRCDPISGHDNLYWYRRVMGKEIKFLLHFVKESKQDESGMPNNRFLAERTGGTYSTLKVQPAELEDSGVYFCASSPWSSGFYNEQFFGPGTRLTVL.

This clonotype was found once. This chain links TRBV28 with TRBJ1-1; 9 bases map to TRBD1. V lost 6 bases and J lost 4; bases outside the gene matches: 9. The CDR3 is made up of 15 amino acids. Germline CDR1 MDHEN, CDR2 SYDVKM. CDR3 loop: CASRPITGGGTEAFF. In nucleotides, the CDR3 is TGTGCCAGCAGGCCGATTACAGGGGGCGGCACTGAAGCTTTCTTT. The full variable domain, its missing parts supplied by reference TRBV28 and TRBJ1-1, is DVKVTQSSRYLVKRTGEKVFLECVQDMDHENMFWYRQDPGLGLRLIYFSYDVKMKEKGDIPEGYSVSREKKERFSLILESASTNQTSMYLCASRPITGGGTEAFFGQGTRLTVV.

The chain carries TRBV6-1 and TRBJ2-1; D may be TRBD1 (5 bases). The V gene's germline CDR1 is MNHNS and CDR2 SASEGT. There are 15 residues in the CDR3. V lost 5 bases and J 2 bases, leaving 13 bases between the germline ends. CDR3 sequence: CASSSGRPTYNEQFF. The CDR3 nucleotides read TGTGCCAGCAGTTCAGGGCGGCCTACCTACAATGAGCAGTTCTTC.

This clonotype came up a few times. The CDR3 is CAGGTGFGEQFF. CDR3 DNA: TGTGCCGGGGGGACTGGATTCGGTGAGCAGTTCTTC. The chain is built from TRBV7-9 and TRBJ2-1; tentatively, D is TRBD2 (6 bases). CDR3 size: 12 residues. Trimming removed 11 bases at V and 9 bases at J, with 17 bases between. Germline assignment: CDR1 SEHNR and CDR2 FQNEAQ (reference sequence).

The J gene is TRBJ2-3, the V gene TRBV20-1; possibly TRBD2 for D (6 bases). V lost 2 bases and J 0 bases, leaving 18 bases between the germline ends. Germline assignment: CDR1 DFQATT and CDR2 SNEGSKA (reference sequence). The CDR3 is 17 residues long. CDR3 coding DNA: TGCAGTGCTAGAATCCCCTCGGCGGGACCTAGCACAGATACGCAGTATTTT. Its protein product is CSARIPSAGPSTDTQYF.

This chain connects TRBV5-5 to TRBJ1-2; 8 nucleotides agree with TRBD1. This CDR3 has 14 residues. Losses at the gene ends were 3 bases for V and 6 bases for J; bases not matched to a gene: 7. From germline, CDR1 is SGHKS and CDR2 YYEKEE (reference sequence). CDR3 sequence: CASSSDREYDGYTF. In DNA, the CDR3 is TGTGCCAGCAGCTCGGACAGGGAATACGATGGCTACACCTTC.

This clonotype was counted at least ten times. This rearrangement joins TRBV7-8 to TRBJ1-5; D is ambiguous. The ends were cut back, 1 base at V and 3 bases at J, with 10 bases in the middle. Germline loops: CDR1 SGHVS, CDR2 FQNEAQ. The CDR3 is 15 residues long. CDR3: CASSLDVGHNQPQHF. CDR3 bases: TGTGCCAGCAGCTTAGATGTAGGGCACAATCAGCCCCAGCATTTT.

This clonotype was detected ten times or more. The chain has TRBV30 and TRBJ1-4, with 7 bases aligning to TRBD1. Germline CDR1 GTSNPN, CDR2 SVGIG (reference sequence). This CDR3 is built from 16 residues. Trimming at V came to 0 bases and at J to 0 bases, leaving 4 bases not matched to a gene. As DNA, the CDR3 is TGTGCCTGGAGTGTACAGGGGACCGCAACTAATGAAAAACTGTTTTTT. Translated, it gives CAWSVQGTATNEKLFF.

About this clonotype: This sequence may be a read error, since a much larger clone differs from it by one base. V usage is TRBV28 and J usage is TRBJ2-7; 7 bases line up with TRBD1. V lost 3 bases, J lost 7 bases, and 15 bases stayed unmatched. Germline values: CDR1 MDHEN, CDR2 SYDVKM. CDR3 size: 16 residues. CDR3 protein: CASSLSQGGAGNEQYF. As DNA, the CDR3 is TGTGCCAGCAGTTTGTCACAAGGGGGCGCGGGTAATGAGCAGTACTTC.

Many counts were recorded for this clonotype. This chain links TRBV5-6 with TRBJ2-1; D is perhaps TRBD2 (6 bases). The CDR3 is made up of 15 amino acids. V shed 4 bases and J shed 4 bases, with 15 bases lying between them. CDR1 and CDR2 (germline): SGHDT, YYEEEE. The DNA of the CDR3 is TGTGCCAGCAGCAAGGGACTCCGGGGGTACAATGAGCAGTTCTTC. Translating gives CASSKGLRGYNEQFF.

In its sample, this clonotype was seen many times. The chain links TRBV28 to TRBJ2-1; 7 bases map to TRBD1. The trim removed 6 bases at V and 0 bases at J, leaving 20 bases unmatched. The germline V gene has CDR1 MDHEN and CDR2 SYDVKM. This CDR3 has 20 amino acids. The CDR3 reads CASRPQTGQIKPSSYNEQFF. CDR3 sequence (DNA): TGTGCCAGCAGGCCACAAACGGGACAGATAAAACCAAGCTCCTACAATGAGCAGTTCTTC.

This chain joins TRBV5-1 and TRBJ2-1, with a possible D match to TRBD1 (6 bases). CDR1 and CDR2 from the germline V gene are SGHRS and YFSETQ. Deletions cut 1 base from V and 2 bases from J, with 13 bases between. The CDR3 runs 16 residues. CDR3 loop: CASSLPQGDPYNEQFF. CDR3 bases: TGCGCCAGCAGCTTGCCACAGGGAGACCCCTACAATGAGCAGTTCTTC.

The chain is built from TRBV7-9 and TRBJ2-7; 9 nucleotides match TRBD1. Germline-derived CDR1 and CDR2 are SEHNR and FQNEAQ (reference sequence). The CDR3 has 15 amino acids. Unmatched junction bases numbered 9, after V lost 4 bases and J lost 5 bases. Here the CDR3 reads CASSSQGQGSHEQYF. As DNA, the CDR3 is TGTGCCAGCAGCTCCCAGGGACAGGGTAGCCACGAGCAGTACTTC.